What follows are 14 T cell receptor beta chains derived from one specimen sequenced in a study of shared clonotypes between healthy human individuals. CD45RO negativity and positive selection for CCR7 defined naive CD8 cells, a population that excluded terminally differentiated effector memory CD45RA+ cells. The assay was immunoSEQ multiplex PCR, and TCRdb's table has in-frame clones only and misses some. Among about 2.2 million clones listed, 90% to 95% were seen once. Material: naive CD8+ T cells from PBMCs. Every receptor here comes from a young man in good health. Some clones in this sample may be carry-over from other donors' samples.

The V and J genes are TRBV10-3 and TRBJ2-1; 7 nucleotides match TRBD2. This CDR3 has 15 amino acids. Germline trimming cut 11 bases from V and 3 bases from J; bases unmatched to any gene: 13. The germline V gene has CDR1 ENHRY and CDR2 SYGVKD. The CDR3 DNA reads TGTGCCGCCGGGTTAGGAGCGGGATTCTACAATGAGCAGTTCTTC. Translated: CAAGLGAGFYNEQFF.

Notes on this clone: Different DNA sequences within this sample yield the same CDR3. CDR3 residues: CASSVGQGGYNEQFF. The DNA for the CDR3 is TGTGCCAGCAGCGTAGGACAGGGTGGCTACAATGAGCAGTTCTTC. V usage is TRBV9 and J usage is TRBJ2-1, with TRBD1 identical over 7 bases. The CDR3 runs to 15 residues. V lost 0 bases to trimming and J lost 3 bases; unmatched junction nucleotides: 3. CDR1 and CDR2 (germline): SGDLS, YYNGEE.

A word on this clone: The identical CDR3 is also encoded by other nucleotide sequences in the sample. The chain links TRBV11-2 to TRBJ1-1; D may be TRBD1 (5 bases). This CDR3 has 13 amino acids. With 4 bases removed from V and 1 base from J, the gap between germline ends came to 7 bases. CDR1 SGHAT and CDR2 FQNNGV come from the germline V gene. The CDR3 DNA reads as TGTGCCAGCAGCTCGGGACCGAACACTGAAGCTTTCTTT. This translates into CASSSGPNTEAFF.

The chain employs TRBV2 and TRBJ2-7; maybe TRBD2 (5 bases). V was trimmed by 4 bases and J by 7 bases, leaving 26 bases between them. This CDR3 has 17 amino acids. Germline loops: CDR1 SNHLY, CDR2 FYNNEI. In DNA, the CDR3 is TGTGCCAGCAGTGCCTCAAGAGGGAGCTCCCCCGCGTTGGAGCAGTACTTC. Protein: CASSASRGSSPALEQYF.

To note about this clone: This sample also contains other DNA sequences that code for the same CDR3. This rearrangement joins TRBV5-1 to TRBJ2-7; D ambiguous. The CDR3 runs 14 residues. Trimming cost V 0 bases and J 1 base, with 8 bases left between them. CDR1 is SGHRS and CDR2 is YFSETQ in the germline V gene. This chain's CDR3 is CASSLDGRSYEQYF. In nucleotides, the CDR3 is TGCGCCAGCAGCTTGGATGGTAGGTCCTACGAGCAGTACTTC.

V gene TRBV29-1 combines with J gene TRBJ1-1; no firm D call. The CDR3 has 16 residues. Germline loops: CDR1 SQVTM, CDR2 ANQGSEA. The V gene lost 5 bases and the J gene lost 2 bases, with 21 bases spanning the gap. Here the CDR3 DNA reads TGCAGCGTTAACGGCGGCAGCGTCTCCCCCAACACTGAAGCTTTCTTT. Its translation is CSVNGGSVSPNTEAFF.

The table lists this clone with a count of one. V usage is TRBV29-1 and J usage is TRBJ2-7; 12 bases line up with TRBD2. The CDR3 contains 15 residues. Germline lookup yields CDR1 SQVTM and CDR2 ANQGSEA. The junction had 10 bases not matched to a gene; V was cut back by 6 bases and J by 4 bases. The CDR3 bases are TGCAGCGTCATCGGACTAGCGGGGCGCACGTACGAGCAGTACTTC. This sequence encodes CSVIGLAGRTYEQYF.

Remarks on this clone: With a much larger clone just one base away, this may be a read error. Other DNA sequences within the sample encode an identical CDR3. This rearrangement joins TRBV27 to TRBJ2-7; 8 bases map to TRBD2. The CDR3 covers 13 residues. V gave up 2 bases and J gave up 3 bases; unmatched junction bases: 0. CDR1 MNHEY and CDR2 SMNVEV come from the germline V gene (reference sequence). The CDR3 loop is CASSLAGGYEQYF. The CDR3 region has the DNA TGTGCCAGCAGTTTAGCGGGGGGCTACGAGCAGTACTTC.

The chain is built from TRBV27 and TRBJ2-3, with 7 bases identical to TRBD2. Trimming cost V 6 bases and J 8 bases; bases outside gene matches: 8. This CDR3 spans 13 amino acids. In germline, CDR1 is MNHEY, CDR2 SMNVEV (reference sequence). CDR3 region: CASRERGVRTQYF. The CDR3 DNA sequence: TGTGCCAGCAGAGAACGGGGGGTCCGTACGCAGTATTTT.

The J gene is TRBJ2-7, the V gene TRBV21-1; no check of the table's D call, TRBD2, against the DNA was made. TRBV21-1 is annotated as a pseudogene. This CDR3 is built from 17 residues. The CDR3 nucleotides are TGTGCCAGCAGCTATAAAAGTAGCGGGACCCACTCCTACGAGCAGTACTTC. Protein product: CASSYKSSGTHSYEQYF.

V gene TRBV5-5 combines with J gene TRBJ1-2; unclear D gene. Germline CDR1 is SGHKS and CDR2 is YYEKEE (reference sequence). The CDR3 totals 15 residues. V was trimmed by 0 bases and J by 8 bases, leaving 17 bases between them. CDR3 loop: CASSLEATTFGGYTF. The DNA for the CDR3 is TGTGCCAGCAGCTTGGAGGCAACCACTTTCGGGGGCTACACCTTC.

V usage is TRBV7-9 and J usage is TRBJ2-1, with a weak D call TRBD2 (5 bases). This CDR3 is 12 amino acids long. Per the germline V gene, CDR1 is SEHNR and CDR2 is FQNEAQ (reference sequence). Trimming removed 7 bases at V and 8 bases at J, with 12 bases between. CDR3 loop: CASTLSVDEQFF. The CDR3 nucleotides are TGTGCCAGCACCCTTAGCGTTGATGAGCAGTTCTTC.

Note on this clone: The same CDR3 also results from other DNA sequences found in this sample. The V call is TRBV15, the J call TRBJ1-5; 10 bases line up with TRBD1. V was pared by 3 bases and J by 4 bases, with 3 bases of the junction left unmatched. CDR1 is LNHNV and CDR2 is YYDKDF in the germline V gene (reference sequence). This CDR3 region has 15 residues. CDR3 nucleotides: TGTGCCACCAGCAGTAGGGACAGGGGTAATCAGCCCCAGCATTTT. It yields the protein CATSSRDRGNQPQHF.

The rearrangement uses TRBV7-3 and TRBJ2-3; D is perhaps TRBD1 (7 bases). Germline CDR1 reads SGHTA; CDR2 reads FQGTGA. V was pared by 4 bases and J by 3 bases, with 14 bases between. The CDR3 is 15 residues long. CDR3 loop: CASSSPAGGTDTQYF. The CDR3 bases are TGTGCCAGCAGCTCCCCCGCAGGGGGGACAGATACGCAGTATTTT.